A selection of T cell receptor beta chains follows, all from one sample in a study of Graves' ophthalmopathy and Graves' hyperthyroidism. One entry per CDR3 protein, called by TCRdb with MiXCR from the multiplex PCR reads. Of 300,000 to 400,000 distinct CDR3 sequences listed, roughly 16% are singletons. The sample comprised peripheral blood. The receptors derive from an adult man with Graves' ophthalmopathy. The CDR3 runs from the conserved cysteine through the conserved F or W.

TRBJ2-7 | TRBV2 | CASSPGLAGVTYEQYF
TRBJ2-7 | TRBV27 | CASSFAGTYEQYF
TRBJ1-5 | TRBV27 | CASSGTEDQPQHF
TRBJ1-1 | TRBV29-1 | CSGTDTGTEAFF
TRBJ2-1 | TRBV3-1 | CASSQVDSGSGTYNEQFF
TRBJ1-2 | TRBV6-2/TRBV6-3 | CASRVVTGGARKGYTF
TRBJ2-5 | TRBV28 | CASSSGLSSIETQYF
TRBJ2-7 | TRBV2 | CASRADRGQGYEQYF
TRBJ2-5 | TRBV7-2 | CASSRSRGANQETQYF
TRBJ2-5 | TRBV6-5 | CASSPGRGQETQYF
TRBJ2-5 | TRBV14 | CASSPLRGSVETQYF
TRBJ1-6 | TRBV6-2/TRBV6-3 | CASSYSSFRDRGGPLHF
TRBJ2-7 | TRBV20-1 | CSVPSTVISYEQYF
TRBJ1-2 | TRBV6-1 | CASTRGTGGSVYGYTF
TRBJ1-5 | TRBV19 | CASSSVVSNQPQHF
TRBJ1-2 | TRBV28 | CASSNPRGRVANYGYTF
TRBJ2-5 | TRBV28 | CASSWDRAVGETQYF
TRBJ2-7 | TRBV7-3 | CASSLAVGIAYEQYF
TRBJ1-2 | TRBV10-3 | CAISEGQGKMDGYTF
TRBJ1-2 | TRBV4-1 | CASSQPGQGIYGYTF
TRBJ1-3 | TRBV2 | CASRPDRGFGNTIYF
TRBJ2-2 | TRBV20-1 | CSARHTPGLAWAGELFF
TRBJ1-2 | TRBV6-2/TRBV6-3 | CASSNPVSVTGYTF
TRBJ1-5 | TRBV18 | CASSPRTGLNSNQPQHF
TRBJ2-5 | TRBV12-5 | CASGLGLAETQYF
TRBJ2-7 | TRBV5-1 | CASRQTGTGVNYEQYF
TRBJ1-3 | TRBV6-1 | CASSAESLSGNTIYF
TRBJ2-7 | TRBV10-3 | CAISESIQGLGEQYF
TRBJ2-5 | TRBV6-1 | CASSRTGLETQYF
TRBJ1-1 | TRBV29-1 | CSVEKSLGTEAFF
TRBJ1-5 | TRBV12-3/TRBV12-4 | CASSLARSSNQPQHF